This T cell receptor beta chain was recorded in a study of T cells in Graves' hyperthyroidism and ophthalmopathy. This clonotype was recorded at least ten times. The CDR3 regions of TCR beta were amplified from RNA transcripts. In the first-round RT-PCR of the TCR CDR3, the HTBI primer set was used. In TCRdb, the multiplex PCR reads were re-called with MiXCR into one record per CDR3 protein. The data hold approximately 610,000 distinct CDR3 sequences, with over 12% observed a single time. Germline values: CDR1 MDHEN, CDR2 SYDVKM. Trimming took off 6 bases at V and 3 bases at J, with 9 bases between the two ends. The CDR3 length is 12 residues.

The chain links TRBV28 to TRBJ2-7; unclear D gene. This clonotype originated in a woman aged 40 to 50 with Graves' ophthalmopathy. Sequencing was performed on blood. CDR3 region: CASRRSHYEQYF. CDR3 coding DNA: TGTGCCAGCAGACGGAGCCACTACGAGCAGTACTTC.